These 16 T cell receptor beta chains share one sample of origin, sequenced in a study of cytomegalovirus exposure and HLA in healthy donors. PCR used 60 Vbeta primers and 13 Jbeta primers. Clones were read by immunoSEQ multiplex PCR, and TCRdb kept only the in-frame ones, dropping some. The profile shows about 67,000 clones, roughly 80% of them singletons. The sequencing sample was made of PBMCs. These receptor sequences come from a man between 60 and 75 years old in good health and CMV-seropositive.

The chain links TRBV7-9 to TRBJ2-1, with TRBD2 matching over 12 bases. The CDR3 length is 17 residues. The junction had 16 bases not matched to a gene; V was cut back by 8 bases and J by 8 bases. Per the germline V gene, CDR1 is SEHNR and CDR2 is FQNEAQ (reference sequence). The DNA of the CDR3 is TGTGCCAGCCTCCGCCCAGGAGGACTAGCGGGGAGGGATGAGCAGTTCTTC. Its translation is CASLRPGGLAGRDEQFF.

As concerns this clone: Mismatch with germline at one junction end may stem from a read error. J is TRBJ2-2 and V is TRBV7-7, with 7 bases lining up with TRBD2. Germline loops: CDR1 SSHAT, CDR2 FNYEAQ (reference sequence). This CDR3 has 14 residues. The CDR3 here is CASSRGSGIGELFF. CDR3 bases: TGTGCTAGCAGCCGAGGCAGCGGGATTGGGGAGCTGTTTTTT. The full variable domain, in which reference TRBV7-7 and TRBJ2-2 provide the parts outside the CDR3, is GAGVSQSPRYKVTKRGQDVTLRCDPISSHATLYWYQQALGQGPEFLTYFNYEAQPDKSGLPSDRFSAERPEGSISTLTIQRTEQRDSAMYRCASSRGSGIGELFFGEGSRLTVL.

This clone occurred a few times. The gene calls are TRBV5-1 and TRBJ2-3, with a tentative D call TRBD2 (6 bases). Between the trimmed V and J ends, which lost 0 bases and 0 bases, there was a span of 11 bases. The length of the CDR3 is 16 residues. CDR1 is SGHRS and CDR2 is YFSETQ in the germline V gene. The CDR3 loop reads CASSLGRGASTDTQYF. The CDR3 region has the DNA TGCGCCAGCAGCTTGGGGCGGGGCGCAAGCACAGATACGCAGTATTTT.

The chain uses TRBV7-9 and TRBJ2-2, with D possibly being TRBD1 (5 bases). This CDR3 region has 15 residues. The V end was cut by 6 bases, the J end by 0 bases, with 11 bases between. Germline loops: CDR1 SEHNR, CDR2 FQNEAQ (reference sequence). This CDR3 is CASSSGQTNTGELFF. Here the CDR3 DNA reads TGTGCCAGCAGTTCTGGACAAACGAACACCGGGGAGCTGTTTTTT.

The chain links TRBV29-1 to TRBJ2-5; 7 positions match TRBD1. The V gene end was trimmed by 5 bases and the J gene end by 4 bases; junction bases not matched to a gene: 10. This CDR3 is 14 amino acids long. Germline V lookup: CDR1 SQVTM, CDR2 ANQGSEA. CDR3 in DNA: TGCAGCGTTATACTACCCCGGACAGGAGAGACCCAGTACTTC. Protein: CSVILPRTGETQYF.

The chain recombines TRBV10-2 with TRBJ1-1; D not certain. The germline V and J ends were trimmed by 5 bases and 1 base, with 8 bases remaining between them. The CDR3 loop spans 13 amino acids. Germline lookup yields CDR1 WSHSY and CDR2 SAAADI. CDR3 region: CASSLTENTEAFF. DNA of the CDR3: TGCGCCAGCAGTTTAACAGAGAACACTGAAGCTTTCTTT.

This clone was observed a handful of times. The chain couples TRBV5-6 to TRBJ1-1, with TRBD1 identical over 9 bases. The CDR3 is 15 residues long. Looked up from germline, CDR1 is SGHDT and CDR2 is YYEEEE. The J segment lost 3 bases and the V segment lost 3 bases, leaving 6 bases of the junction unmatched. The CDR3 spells CASSWTGVTDTEAFF. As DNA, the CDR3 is TGTGCCAGCAGCTGGACAGGGGTCACAGACACTGAAGCTTTCTTT.

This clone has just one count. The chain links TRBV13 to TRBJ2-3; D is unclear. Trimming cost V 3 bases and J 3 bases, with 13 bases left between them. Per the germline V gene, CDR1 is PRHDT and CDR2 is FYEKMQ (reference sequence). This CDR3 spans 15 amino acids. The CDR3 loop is CASSFIPPGTDTQYF. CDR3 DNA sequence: TGTGCCAGCAGCTTTATACCGCCAGGTACAGATACGCAGTATTTT.

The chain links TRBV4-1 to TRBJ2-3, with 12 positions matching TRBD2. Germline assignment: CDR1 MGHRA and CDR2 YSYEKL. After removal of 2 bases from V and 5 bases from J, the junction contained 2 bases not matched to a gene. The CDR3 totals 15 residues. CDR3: CASSQRTSGIDTQYF. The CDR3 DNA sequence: TGCGCCAGCAGCCAACGGACTAGCGGGATAGATACGCAGTATTTT.

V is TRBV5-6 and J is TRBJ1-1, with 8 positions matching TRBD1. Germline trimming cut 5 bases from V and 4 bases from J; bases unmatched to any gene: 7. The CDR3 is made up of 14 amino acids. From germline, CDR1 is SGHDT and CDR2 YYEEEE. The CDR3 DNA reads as TGTGCCAGCAGGGGGAGGACAGGGTCCACTGAAGCTTTCTTT. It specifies CASRGRTGSTEAFF.

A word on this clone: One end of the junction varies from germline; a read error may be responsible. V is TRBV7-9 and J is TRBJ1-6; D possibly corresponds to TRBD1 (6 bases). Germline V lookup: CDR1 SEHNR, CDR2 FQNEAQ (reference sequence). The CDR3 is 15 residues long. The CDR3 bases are TGTTCCAGCAGCCCACACCGGGACATACCTTCACCCCTCCACTTT. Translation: CSSSPHRDIPSPLHF.

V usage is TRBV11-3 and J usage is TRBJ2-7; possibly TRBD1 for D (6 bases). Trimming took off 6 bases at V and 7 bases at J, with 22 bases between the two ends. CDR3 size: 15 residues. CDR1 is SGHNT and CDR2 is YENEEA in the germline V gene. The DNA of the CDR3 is TGTGCCAGCAGATACTCCGGGACACGAGGTCCTGAGCAGTACTTC. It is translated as CASRYSGTRGPEQYF.

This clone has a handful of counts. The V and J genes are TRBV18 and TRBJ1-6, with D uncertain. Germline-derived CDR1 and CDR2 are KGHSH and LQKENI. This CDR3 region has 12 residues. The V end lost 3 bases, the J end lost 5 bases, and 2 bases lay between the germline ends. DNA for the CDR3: TGTGCCAGCTCACCCGATAATTCACCCCTCCACTTT. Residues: CASSPDNSPLHF.

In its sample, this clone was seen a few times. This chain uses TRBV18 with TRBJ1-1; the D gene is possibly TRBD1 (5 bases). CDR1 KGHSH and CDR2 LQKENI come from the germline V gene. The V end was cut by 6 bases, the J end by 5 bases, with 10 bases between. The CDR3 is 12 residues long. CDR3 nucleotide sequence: TGTGCCAGCTCCGCGGGGGGTACTGAAGCTTTCTTT. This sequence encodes CASSAGGTEAFF.

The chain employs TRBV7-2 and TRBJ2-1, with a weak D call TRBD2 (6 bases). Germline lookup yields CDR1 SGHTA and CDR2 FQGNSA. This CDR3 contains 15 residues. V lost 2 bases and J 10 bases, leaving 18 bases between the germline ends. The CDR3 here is CASSLRGGPQWEQFF. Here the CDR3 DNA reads TGTGCCAGCAGCTTAAGGGGAGGTCCACAATGGGAGCAGTTCTTC. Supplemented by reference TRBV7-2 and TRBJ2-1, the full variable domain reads GAGVSQSPSNKVTEKGKDVELRCDPISGHTALYWYRQSLGQGLEFLIYFQGNSAPDKSGLPSDRFSAERTGGSVSTLTIQRTQQEDSAVYLCASSLRGGPQWEQFFGPGTRLTVL.

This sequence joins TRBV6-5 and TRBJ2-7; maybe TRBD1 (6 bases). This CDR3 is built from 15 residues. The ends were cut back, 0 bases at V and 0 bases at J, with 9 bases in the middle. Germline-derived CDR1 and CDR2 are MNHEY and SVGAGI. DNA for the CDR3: TGTGCCAGCAGTTACTCAAGGGGGAACTCCTACGAGCAGTACTTC. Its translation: CASSYSRGNSYEQYF.